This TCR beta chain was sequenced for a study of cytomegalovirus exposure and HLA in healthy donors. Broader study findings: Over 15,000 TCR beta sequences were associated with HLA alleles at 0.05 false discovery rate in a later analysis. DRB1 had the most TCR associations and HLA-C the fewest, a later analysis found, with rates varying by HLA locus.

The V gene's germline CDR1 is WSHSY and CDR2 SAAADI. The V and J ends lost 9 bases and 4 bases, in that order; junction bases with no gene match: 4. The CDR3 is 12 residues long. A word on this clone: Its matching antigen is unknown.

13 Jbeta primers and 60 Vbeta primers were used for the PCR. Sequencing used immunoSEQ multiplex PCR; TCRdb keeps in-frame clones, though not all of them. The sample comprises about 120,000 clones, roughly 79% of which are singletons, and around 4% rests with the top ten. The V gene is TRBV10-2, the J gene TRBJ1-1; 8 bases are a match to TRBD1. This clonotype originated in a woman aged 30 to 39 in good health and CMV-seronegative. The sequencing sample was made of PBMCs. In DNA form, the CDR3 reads TGCGCCAGTAGACAGGGGAGCACTGAAGCTTTCTTT. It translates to CASRQGSTEAFF.